Sequencing of this T cell receptor beta chain was carried out in a study of Ad26.COV2.S vaccination and SARS-CoV-2 variants. Study-wide context: Ad26.COV2.S, an intramuscular injection, was given once or twice 56 days apart. Findings of the study overall: Responses of T cells in total may have been underestimated by the TCR breadth and depth analyses. Vaccinated individuals (as opposed to placebo recipients) had higher spike-specific TCR breadth.

Per germline, CDR1 SGHAT and CDR2 FQDESV (reference sequence). V shed 4 bases and J shed 8 bases, with 17 bases lying between them. CDR3 length: 15 residues. Libraries were prepared by immunoSEQ multiplex PCR; TCRdb keeps only in-frame clonotypes and omits some of them. The table records around 450,000 clones, 89% of them present only once. Regarding this clone: Antigen specificity is unknown.

Treatment described: roughly 20 received Ad26.COV2.S at low or high dose, single or two shots; about 5 received placebo; per-sample allocation not given. Sampling was done on day 63 after the first vaccine or placebo injection. Spike of the Wuhan-strain SARS-CoV-2 was expressed by an Ad26 vector, which formed the vaccine. This chain uses TRBV11-1 with TRBJ1-4; no definite D call. The receptor's source is a person between 18 and 60 years old who received the Ad26.COV2.S COVID-19 vaccine or a placebo. This material consisted of peripheral blood, taken in a trial of Ad26.COV2.S vaccine versus placebo. The CDR3 sequence is CASSSETAGREKLFF. As DNA, the CDR3 is TGTGCCAGCAGCTCCGAGACCGCTGGAAGGGAAAAACTGTTTTTT.